The subject of this entry is one T cell receptor beta chain. Its antigen remains unidentified. The sample comes from a study of T cell responses to AZD1222 COVID-19 vaccine. Study as a whole: The analysis combined second doses at about 4 or about 12 weeks. Study findings and constraints: At study baseline, merely five or six AZD1222 recipients were seropositive. There were mostly white British donors and more females than males, and clonal diversity was possibly underestimated. Across the whole spike, CD4 TCRs peaked at regions 160-218 and 743-854.

The CDR3 contains 15 residues. The ends were cut back, 4 bases at V and 7 bases at J, with 14 bases in the middle. Germline V CDR1 and CDR2: KGHSH, LQKENI. Clones were read by immunoSEQ multiplex PCR, and TCRdb kept only the in-frame ones, dropping some. Of about 120,000 clones detected, approximately 88% appear once; the ten largest clones hold approximately 3.5%. The TCR sequence derives from an adult in good health. The V and J genes are TRBV18 and TRBJ1-6, with D hard to call. Specimen: peripheral blood, collected on day 0 of AZD1222 vaccination. The CDR3 nucleotides read TGTGCCAGCTCACGTCTCGCCGGAGGCAATTCACCCCTCCACTTT. Its translation is CASSRLAGGNSPLHF.